The 7 T cell receptor beta chains in this list originate from one sample, sequenced in a study of T cell responses to AZD1222 COVID-19 vaccine. The table came from immunoSEQ multiplex PCR; TCRdb's copy has only in-frame clones and leaves some out. Of about 100,000 clones in the sample, 90% were seen once. The source was peripheral blood, collected on day 0 of AZD1222 vaccination. All receptors derive from an adult in good health.

This clone appeared a few times. The chain uses TRBV5-1 and TRBJ1-1, with D perhaps TRBD1 (6 bases). Germline assignment: CDR1 SGHRS and CDR2 YFSETQ. This CDR3 region has 13 residues. The ends were cut back, 5 bases at V and 5 bases at J, with 13 bases in the middle. DNA for the CDR3: TGCGCCAGCAGACCACAGGGCGGAACTGAAGCTTTCTTT. It codes for CASRPQGGTEAFF. Combining the CDR3 with reference TRBV5-1 and TRBJ1-1 gives the whole variable domain KAGVTQTPRYLIKTRGQQVTLSCSPISGHRSVSWYQQTPGQGLQFLFEYFSETQRNKGNFPGRFSGRQFSNSRSEMNVSTLELGDSALYLCASRPQGGTEAFFGQGTRLTVV.

CDR3 amino acids: CATSDRRGYQETQYF. The CDR3 DNA is TGTGCCACCAGTGATCGCAGGGGCTACCAAGAGACCCAGTACTTC. V and J are TRBV24-1 and TRBJ2-5, with a possible D match to TRBD1 (6 bases). V was clipped by 3 bases and J by 0 bases, with 10 bases between them. The CDR3 extends over 15 amino acids. CDR1 is KGHDR and CDR2 is SFDVKD in the germline V gene.

CDR3 in amino acids: CASSQDWREDTEAFF. The CDR3 bases are TGTGCCAGCAGCCAAGATTGGAGGGAGGACACTGAAGCTTTCTTT. The gene calls are TRBV4-2 and TRBJ1-1; no clear D gene. The CDR3 contains 15 residues. Germline CDR1 is LGHNA and CDR2 is YNFKEQ. The V end was cut by 0 bases, the J end by 3 bases, with 11 bases between.

The chain has TRBV5-1 and TRBJ1-1, with 9 bases identical to TRBD1. J lost 1 base, V lost 4 bases, and 2 bases had no gene match. The germline V gene has CDR1 SGHRS and CDR2 YFSETQ. The CDR3 runs 14 residues. The CDR3 loop is CASSMGQGNTEAFF. The DNA of the CDR3 is TGCGCCAGCAGCATGGGACAGGGGAACACTGAAGCTTTCTTT.

CDR3 sequence reads: CASSQRGSSHHEKLFF. Written as DNA, the CDR3 is TGTGCCAGCAGCCAAAGGGGCAGTTCCCACCATGAAAAACTGTTTTTT. The rearrangement uses TRBV3-1 (or the pseudogene TRBV3-2) and TRBJ1-4; weak D call: TRBD1 (5 bases). CDR3 length: 16 amino acids. Trimming cost V 2 bases and J 6 bases, with 16 bases left between them. CDR1 and CDR2 from the germline V gene are LGHDT and YNNKEL (reference sequence).

The chain uses TRBV2 and TRBJ2-3; D remains ambiguous. Germline V lookup: CDR1 SNHLY, CDR2 FYNNEI. This CDR3 is 13 amino acids long. V dropped 6 bases and J dropped 4 bases, with 11 bases sitting between them. CDR3 protein: CASRLGLADTQYF. For the CDR3, the DNA is TGTGCCAGCAGATTAGGGTTGGCAGATACGCAGTATTTT. Based on the CDR3 plus reference TRBV2 and TRBJ2-3, the full variable domain is EPEVTQTPSHQVTQMGQEVILRCVPISNHLYFYWYRQILGQKVEFLVSFYNNEISEKSEIFDDQFSVERPDGSNFTLKIRSTKLEDSAMYFCASRLGLADTQYFGPGTRLTVL.

Regarding this clone: The junction departs from germline at one end; a sequencing error may be responsible. The chain is built from TRBV7-2 and TRBJ1-1; D not certain. CDR3 size: 13 residues. Germline V gene lookup returns CDR1 SGHTA and CDR2 FQGNSA. In nucleotides, the CDR3 is TGTGCCAGCAGCTTTTCCGGGAACACCGAAGCTTTCTTT. Residues: CASSFSGNTEAFF.